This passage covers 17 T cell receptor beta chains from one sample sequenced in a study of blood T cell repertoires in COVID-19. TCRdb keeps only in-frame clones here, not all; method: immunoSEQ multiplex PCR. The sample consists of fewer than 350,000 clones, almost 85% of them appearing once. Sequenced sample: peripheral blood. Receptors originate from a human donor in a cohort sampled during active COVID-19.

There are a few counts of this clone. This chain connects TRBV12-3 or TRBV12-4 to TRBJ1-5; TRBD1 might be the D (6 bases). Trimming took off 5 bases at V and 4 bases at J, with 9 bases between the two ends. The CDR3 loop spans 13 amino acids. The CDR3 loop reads CASSPGQNQPQHF. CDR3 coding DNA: TGTGCCAGCAGTCCGGGACAAAATCAGCCCCAGCATTTT.

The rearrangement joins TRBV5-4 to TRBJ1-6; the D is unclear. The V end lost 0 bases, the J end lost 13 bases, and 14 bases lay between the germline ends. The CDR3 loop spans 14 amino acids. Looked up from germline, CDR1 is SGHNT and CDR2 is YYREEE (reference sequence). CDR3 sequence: CASSLEGSLRPLHF. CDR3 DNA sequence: TGTGCCAGCAGCTTGGAAGGCAGCCTCAGGCCCCTCCACTTT.

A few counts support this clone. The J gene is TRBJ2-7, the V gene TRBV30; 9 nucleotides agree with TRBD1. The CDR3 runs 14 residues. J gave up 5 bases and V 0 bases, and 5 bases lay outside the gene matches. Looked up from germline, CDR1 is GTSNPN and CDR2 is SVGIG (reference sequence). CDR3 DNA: TGTGCCTGGAGTGTGGGGACAGGGATGCACGAGCAGTACTTC. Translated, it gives CAWSVGTGMHEQYF.

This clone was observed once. The CDR3 spells CASTGGQGMYQPQHF. CDR3 nucleotide sequence: TGTGCCAGCACTGGGGGACAGGGTATGTATCAGCCCCAGCATTTT. The rearrangement links TRBV6-5 to TRBJ1-5, with 9 bases aligning to TRBD1. Germline V gives CDR1 MNHEY, CDR2 SVGAGI. V shed 7 bases, J shed 5 bases, and the junction held 9 bases outside the gene matches. The CDR3 contains 15 residues.

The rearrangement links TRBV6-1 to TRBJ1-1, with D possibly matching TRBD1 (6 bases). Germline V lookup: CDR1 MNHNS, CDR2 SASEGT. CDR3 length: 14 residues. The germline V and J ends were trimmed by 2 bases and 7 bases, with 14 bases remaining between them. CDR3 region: CASSESGAWVEAFF. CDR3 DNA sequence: TGTGCCAGCAGTGAATCAGGGGCTTGGGTTGAAGCTTTCTTT.

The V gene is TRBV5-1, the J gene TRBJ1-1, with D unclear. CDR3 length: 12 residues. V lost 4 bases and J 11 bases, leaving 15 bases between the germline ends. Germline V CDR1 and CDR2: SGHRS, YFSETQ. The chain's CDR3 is CASSPGRTGAFF. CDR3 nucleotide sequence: TGCGCCAGCAGCCCCGGGCGGACGGGGGCTTTCTTT.

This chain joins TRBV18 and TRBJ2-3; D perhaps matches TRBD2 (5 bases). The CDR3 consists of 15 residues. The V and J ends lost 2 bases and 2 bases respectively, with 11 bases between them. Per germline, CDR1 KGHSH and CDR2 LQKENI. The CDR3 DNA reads TGTGCCAGCTCACCAAATTCAGGACTCACAGATACGCAGTATTTT. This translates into CASSPNSGLTDTQYF.

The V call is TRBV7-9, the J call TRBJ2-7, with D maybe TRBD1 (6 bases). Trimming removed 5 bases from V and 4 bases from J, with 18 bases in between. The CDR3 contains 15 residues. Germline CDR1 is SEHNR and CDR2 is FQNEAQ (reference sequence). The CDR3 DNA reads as TGTGCCAGCAGCGCGACAGGCGCTAGGAGATACGAGCAGTACTTC. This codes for CASSATGARRYEQYF.

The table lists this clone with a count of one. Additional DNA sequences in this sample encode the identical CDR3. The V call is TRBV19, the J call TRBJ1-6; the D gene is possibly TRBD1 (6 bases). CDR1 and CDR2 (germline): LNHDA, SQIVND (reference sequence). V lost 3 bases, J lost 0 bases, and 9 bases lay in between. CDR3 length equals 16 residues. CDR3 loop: CASSITGSSYNSPLHF. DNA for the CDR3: TGTGCCAGTAGTATTACAGGGAGCTCCTATAATTCACCCCTCCACTTT.

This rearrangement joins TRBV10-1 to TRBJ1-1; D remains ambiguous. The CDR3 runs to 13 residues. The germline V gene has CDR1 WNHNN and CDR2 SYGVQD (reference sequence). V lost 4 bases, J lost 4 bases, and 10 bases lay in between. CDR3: CASSVSFGTEAFF. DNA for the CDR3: TGCGCCAGCAGTGTGTCGTTCGGCACTGAAGCTTTCTTT.

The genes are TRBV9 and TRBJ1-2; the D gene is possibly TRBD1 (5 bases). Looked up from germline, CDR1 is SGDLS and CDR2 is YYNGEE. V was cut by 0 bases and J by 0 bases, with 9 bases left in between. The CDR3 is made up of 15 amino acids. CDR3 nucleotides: TGTGCCAGCAGCGTAGTGACAGAAACTAACTATGGCTACACCTTC. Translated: CASSVVTETNYGYTF.

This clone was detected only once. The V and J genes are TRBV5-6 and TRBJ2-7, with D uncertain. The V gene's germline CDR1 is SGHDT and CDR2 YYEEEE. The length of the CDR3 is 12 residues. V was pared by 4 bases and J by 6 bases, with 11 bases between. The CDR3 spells CASSPRSGEQYF. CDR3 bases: TGTGCCAGCAGCCCGCGGAGTGGCGAGCAGTACTTC.

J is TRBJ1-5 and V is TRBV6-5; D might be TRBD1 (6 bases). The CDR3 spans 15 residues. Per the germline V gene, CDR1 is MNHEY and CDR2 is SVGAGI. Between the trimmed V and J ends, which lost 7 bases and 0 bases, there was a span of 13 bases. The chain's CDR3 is CASTKRGTSNQPQHF. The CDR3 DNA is TGTGCCAGCACCAAGAGGGGGACTAGCAATCAGCCCCAGCATTTT.

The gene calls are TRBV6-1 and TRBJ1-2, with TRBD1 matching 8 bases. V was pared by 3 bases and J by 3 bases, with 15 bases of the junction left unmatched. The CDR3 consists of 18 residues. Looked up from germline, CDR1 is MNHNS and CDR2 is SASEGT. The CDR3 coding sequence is TGTGCCAGCAGTGACCCCGCCGTAGGACAGGGAGCGGACTATGGCTACACCTTC. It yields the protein CASSDPAVGQGADYGYTF.

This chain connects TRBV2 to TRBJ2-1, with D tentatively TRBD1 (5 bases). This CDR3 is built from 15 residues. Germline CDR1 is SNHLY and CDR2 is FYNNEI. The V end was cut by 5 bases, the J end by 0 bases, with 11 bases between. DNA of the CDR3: TGTGCCAGCAGTCAGGGCAGTAGCTCCTACAATGAGCAGTTCTTC. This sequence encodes CASSQGSSSYNEQFF. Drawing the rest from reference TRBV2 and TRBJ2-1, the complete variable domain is EPEVTQTPSHQVTQMGQEVILRCVPISNHLYFYWYRQILGQKVEFLVSFYNNEISEKSEIFDDQFSVERPDGSNFTLKIRSTKLEDSAMYFCASSQGSSSYNEQFFGPGTRLTVL.

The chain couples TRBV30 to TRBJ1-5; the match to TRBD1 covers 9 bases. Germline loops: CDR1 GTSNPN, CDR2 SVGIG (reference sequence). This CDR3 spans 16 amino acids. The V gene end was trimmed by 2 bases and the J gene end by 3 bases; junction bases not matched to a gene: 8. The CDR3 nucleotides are TGTGCCTGGAGTTCCGGGACAGGGCCCCCCAATCAGCCCCAGCATTTT. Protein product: CAWSSGTGPPNQPQHF.

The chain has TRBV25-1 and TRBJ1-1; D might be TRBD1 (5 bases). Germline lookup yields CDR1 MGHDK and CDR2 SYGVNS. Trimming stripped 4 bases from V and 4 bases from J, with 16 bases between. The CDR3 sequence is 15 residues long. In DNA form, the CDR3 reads TGTGCCAGCAGTGCTCCGGGGGGTTTGGGCACTGAAGCTTTCTTT. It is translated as CASSAPGGLGTEAFF.